These 9 T cell receptor beta chains were all obtained from the same sample, sequenced in a study of shared clonotypes between healthy human individuals. It was CD45RO-negative cells, positively selected for CCR7, that made up naive CD8 cells, with terminally differentiated effector memory CD45RA+ cells excluded. Produced via immunoSEQ multiplex PCR; TCRdb's table is partial and in-frame only. The sample has just over 2,000,000 clones, about 95% seen once. The sequencing input was naive CD8+ T cells sorted from blood. The receptors here all came from a man younger than 35 in good health.

As concerns this clone: The sample carries other DNA sequences with the same CDR3. The chain couples TRBV5-1 to TRBJ2-7; the D is unclear. Germline V gene sequence: CDR1 SGHRS, CDR2 YFSETQ. V was clipped by 3 bases and J by 2 bases, with 9 bases between them. The CDR3 loop spans 13 amino acids. In DNA form, the CDR3 reads TGCGCCAGCAGCTCGGACGGCGCCTACGAGCAGTACTTC. It encodes CASSSDGAYEQYF.

The rearrangement links TRBV5-1 to TRBJ2-2; D may match TRBD1 or TRBD2 (6 bases each). This CDR3 is 14 amino acids long. Looked up from germline, CDR1 is SGHRS and CDR2 is YFSETQ. Trimming took 6 bases from V and 6 from J, leaving 15 bases between them. The CDR3 is CASISPGGSGELFF. The CDR3 bases are TGCGCCAGCATCTCCCCCGGGGGCTCCGGGGAGCTGTTTTTT.

This chain uses TRBV29-1 with TRBJ2-3; 7 nucleotides align to TRBD1. CDR3 length: 14 residues. Germline trimming cut 7 bases from V and 4 bases from J; bases unmatched to any gene: 11. Germline CDR1 reads SQVTM; CDR2 reads ANQGSEA. The CDR3 DNA reads as TGCAGCGGCCACGGACAGGCCCCGGCAGATACGCAGTATTTT. This gives the protein CSGHGQAPADTQYF.

The chain has TRBV11-2 and TRBJ1-4; possible D gene TRBD1, 6 bases. Germline CDR1 and CDR2: SGHAT and FQNNGV. V was trimmed by 2 bases and J by 6 bases, leaving 22 bases between them. The length of the CDR3 is 18 residues. The chain's CDR3 is CASSLIGRRGGSDEKLFF. The CDR3 DNA reads TGTGCCAGCAGCTTAATCGGCCGTAGGGGGGGCAGCGATGAAAAACTGTTTTTT.

The chain uses TRBV11-2 and TRBJ2-2, with D hard to call. V lost 1 base and J lost 1, with 10 bases in between. The CDR3 is made up of 16 amino acids. Germline CDR1 is SGHAT and CDR2 is FQNNGV. The CDR3 spells CASSLGPWQNTGELFF. The CDR3 DNA reads as TGTGCCAGCAGCTTAGGTCCTTGGCAGAACACCGGGGAGCTGTTTTTT. Full variable domain (remainder filled in from reference TRBV11-2 and TRBJ2-2): EAGVAQSPRYKIIEKRQSVAFWCNPISGHATLYWYQQILGQGPKLLIQFQNNGVVDDSQLPKDRFSAERLKGVDSTLKIQPAKLEDSAVYLCASSLGPWQNTGELFFGEGSRLTVL.

The gene calls are TRBV19 and TRBJ1-5; D perhaps matches TRBD1 (6 bases). This CDR3 contains 15 residues. Looked up from germline, CDR1 is LNHDA and CDR2 is SQIVND (reference sequence). The V end lost 8 bases, the J end lost 2 bases, and 16 bases lay between the germline ends. The CDR3 region is CASSQGLIGNQPQHF. Here the CDR3 DNA reads TGTGCCAGTTCACAGGGTTTAATAGGCAATCAGCCCCAGCATTTT. Full variable domain (outside the CDR3, taken from reference TRBV19 and TRBJ1-5): DGGITQSPKYLFRKEGQNVTLSCEQNLNHDAMYWYRQDPGQGLRLIYYSQIVNDFQKGDIAEGYSVSREKKESFPLTVTSAQKNPTAFYLCASSQGLIGNQPQHFGDGTRLSIL.

The chain has TRBV7-9 and TRBJ2-2; 7 nucleotides align to TRBD1. Germline CDR1 and CDR2: SEHNR and FQNEAQ (reference sequence). Trimming took 1 base from V and 10 from J; bases not matched to a gene: 9. CDR3 length equals 15 residues. CDR3 DNA: TGTGCCAGCAGCTTAGGGACTGACAGGGTTGCGGAGCTGTTTTTT. Translating gives CASSLGTDRVAELFF.

The V gene is TRBV29-1, the J gene TRBJ2-1; no definite D call. The CDR3 sequence is 14 residues long. Germline V gives CDR1 SQVTM, CDR2 ANQGSEA. V was shortened by 6 bases and J by 3 bases, with 15 bases between the two germline ends. Here the CDR3 reads CSVPDGNVYNEQFF. The CDR3, as DNA: TGCAGCGTCCCCGATGGTAACGTCTACAATGAGCAGTTCTTC.

Points on this clone: The same CDR3 can be traced to other DNA sequences in this sample. The rearrangement joins TRBV10-2 to TRBJ2-7; maybe TRBD1 (5 bases). Germline loops: CDR1 WSHSY, CDR2 SAAADI. Trimming stripped 6 bases from V and 0 bases from J, with 6 bases between. CDR3 size: 12 residues. The CDR3 sequence is CASRDISYEQYF. CDR3 in DNA: TGCGCCAGCAGGGACATCTCCTACGAGCAGTACTTC.